This TCR beta chain was sequenced for a study of metastatic and nonmetastatic thyroid tumors. Looking at the study overall: Across blood and tumor or nodule tissue, repertoires from malignant and benign thyroid patients were compared with one another.

The sample holds many counts of this clone. TCRdb re-called the PCR reads through MiXCR. The top ten clones hold about 8.4% of a sample with roughly 59,000 clones, 15% to 20% of them seen once. Thyroid surgery was performed in patients who had received no treatment beforehand. The ends were cut back, 2 bases at V and 5 bases at J, with 9 bases in the middle. From germline, CDR1 is GTSNPN and CDR2 SVGIG (reference sequence). The length of the CDR3 is 12 residues. The V gene is TRBV30, the J gene TRBJ1-1; D is undetermined. This TCR derives from a male donor with papillary thyroid cancer or a benign thyroid nodule (not recorded which). Some clones in this sample may be carry-over from other donors' samples. The sequenced sample was blood. CDR3 sequence (DNA): TGTGCCTGGAGTCCGGGTGGAACTGAAGCTTTCTTT. Translated, it gives CAWSPGGTEAFF. Variable domain in full (rest from reference TRBV30 and TRBJ1-1): SQTIHQWPATLVQPVGSPLSLECTVEGTSNPNLYWYRQAAGRGLQLLFYSVGIGQISSEVPQNLSASRPQDRQFILSSKKLLLSDSGFYLCAWSPGGTEAFFGQGTRLTVV.